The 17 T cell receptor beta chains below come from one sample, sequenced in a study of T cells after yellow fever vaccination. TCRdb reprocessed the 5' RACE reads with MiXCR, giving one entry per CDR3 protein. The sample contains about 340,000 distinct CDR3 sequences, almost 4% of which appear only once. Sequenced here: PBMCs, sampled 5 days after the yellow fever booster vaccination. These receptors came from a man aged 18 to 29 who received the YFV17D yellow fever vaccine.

This CDR3 is CASSQAGLRDNEQFF. CDR3 coding DNA: TGCGCCAGCAGCCAAGCCGGGCTGAGGGACAATGAGCAGTTCTTC. The rearrangement joins TRBV4-3 to TRBJ2-1, with a possible D match to TRBD2 (5 bases). Germline CDR1 is LGHNA and CDR2 is YSLEER. V lost 1 base and J lost 5, with 12 bases in between. The CDR3 is 15 amino acids.

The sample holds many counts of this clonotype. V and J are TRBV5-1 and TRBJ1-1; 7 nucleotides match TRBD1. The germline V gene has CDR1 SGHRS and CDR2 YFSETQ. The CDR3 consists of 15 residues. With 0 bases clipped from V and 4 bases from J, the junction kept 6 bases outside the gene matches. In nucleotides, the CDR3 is TGCGCCAGCAGCTTGGTGGGCCCAGGGGGCACTGAAGCTTTCTTT. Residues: CASSLVGPGGTEAFF.

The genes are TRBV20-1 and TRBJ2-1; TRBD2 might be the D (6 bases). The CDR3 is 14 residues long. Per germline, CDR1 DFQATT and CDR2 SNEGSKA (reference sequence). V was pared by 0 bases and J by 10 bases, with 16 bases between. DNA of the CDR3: TGCAGTGCTAGAGATAGGGGAGGAACCCCCGAGCAGTTCTTC. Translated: CSARDRGGTPEQFF.

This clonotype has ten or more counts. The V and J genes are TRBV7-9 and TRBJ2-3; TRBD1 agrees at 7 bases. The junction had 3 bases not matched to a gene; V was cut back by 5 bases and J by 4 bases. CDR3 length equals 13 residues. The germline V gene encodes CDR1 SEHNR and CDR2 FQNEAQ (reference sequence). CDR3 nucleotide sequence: TGTGCCAGCAGCCCTAGGGGGCCAGATACGCAGTATTTT. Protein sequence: CASSPRGPDTQYF.

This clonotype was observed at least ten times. Here the CDR3 reads CASSVGWVNTEAFF. The CDR3 bases are TGCGCCAGCAGCGTCGGTTGGGTGAACACTGAAGCTTTCTTT. The chain carries TRBV5-1 and TRBJ1-1; D gene unclear. Trimming took off 4 bases at V and 0 bases at J, with 10 bases between the two ends. Germline CDR1 SGHRS, CDR2 YFSETQ. This CDR3 spans 14 amino acids.

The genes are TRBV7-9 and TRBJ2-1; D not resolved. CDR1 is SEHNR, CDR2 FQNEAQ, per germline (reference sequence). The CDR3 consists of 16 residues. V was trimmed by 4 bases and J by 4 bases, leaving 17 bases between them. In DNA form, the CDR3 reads TGTGCCAGCAGCTCGACCCTATCGACACAGTACAATGAGCAGTTCTTC. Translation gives CASSSTLSTQYNEQFF.

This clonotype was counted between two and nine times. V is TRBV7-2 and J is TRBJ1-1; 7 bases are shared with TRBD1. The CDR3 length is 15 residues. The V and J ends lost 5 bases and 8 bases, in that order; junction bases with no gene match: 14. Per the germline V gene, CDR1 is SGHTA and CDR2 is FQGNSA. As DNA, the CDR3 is TGTGCCAGCAGCCGTCCCGGGAGGGGGCCAGGGGAAGCTTTCTTT. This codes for CASSRPGRGPGEAFF.

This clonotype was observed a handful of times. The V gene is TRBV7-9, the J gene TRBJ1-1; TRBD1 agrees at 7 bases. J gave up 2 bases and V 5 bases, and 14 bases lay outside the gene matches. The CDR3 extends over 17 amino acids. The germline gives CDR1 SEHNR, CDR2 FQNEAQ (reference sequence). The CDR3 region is CASSLWPGQNLNTEAFF. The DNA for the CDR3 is TGTGCCAGCAGCCTCTGGCCGGGACAGAATCTAAACACTGAAGCTTTCTTT.

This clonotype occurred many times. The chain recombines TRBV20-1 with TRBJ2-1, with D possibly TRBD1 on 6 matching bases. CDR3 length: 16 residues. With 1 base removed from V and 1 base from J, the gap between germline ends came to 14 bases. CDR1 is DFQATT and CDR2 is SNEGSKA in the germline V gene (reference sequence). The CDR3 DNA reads TGCAGTGCTAGAGCCCTAAGGGGGACGTCCTACAATGAGCAGTTCTTC. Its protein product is CSARALRGTSYNEQFF.

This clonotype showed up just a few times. The CDR3 coding sequence is TGTGCCAGCAGTTTACAGGGTAGCGGGCCCACAGATACGCAGTATTTT. This sequence encodes CASSLQGSGPTDTQYF. The chain joins TRBV27 to TRBJ2-3, with 7 bases aligning to TRBD2. V was pared by 2 bases and J by 2 bases, with 7 bases of the junction left unmatched. This CDR3 is 16 amino acids long. The V gene's germline CDR1 is MNHEY and CDR2 SMNVEV (reference sequence).

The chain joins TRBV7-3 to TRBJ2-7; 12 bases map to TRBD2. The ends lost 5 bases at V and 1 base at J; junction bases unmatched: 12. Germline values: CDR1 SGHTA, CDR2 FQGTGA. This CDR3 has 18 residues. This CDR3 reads CASSMNGRLAGESYEQYV. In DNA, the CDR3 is TGTGCCAGCAGCATGAACGGACGACTAGCGGGGGAATCCTACGAGCAGTACGTC.

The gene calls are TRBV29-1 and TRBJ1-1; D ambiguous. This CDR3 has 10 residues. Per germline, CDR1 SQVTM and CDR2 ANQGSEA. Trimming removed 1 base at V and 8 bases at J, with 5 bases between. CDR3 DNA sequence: TGCAGCGTTGAAGCCACAGAAGCTTTCTTT. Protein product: CSVEATEAFF.

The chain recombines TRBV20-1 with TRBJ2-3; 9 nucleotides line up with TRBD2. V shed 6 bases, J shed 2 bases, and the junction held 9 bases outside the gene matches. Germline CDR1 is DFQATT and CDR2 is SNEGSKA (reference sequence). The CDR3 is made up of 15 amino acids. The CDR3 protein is CSAIRRGGNTDTQYF. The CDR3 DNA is TGCAGTGCCATCCGGCGGGGGGGGAACACAGATACGCAGTATTTT.

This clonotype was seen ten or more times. The chain's CDR3 is CASSQTRAEGEKLFF. CDR3 bases: TGCGCCAGCAGCCAAACTCGGGCCGAGGGTGAAAAACTGTTTTTT. The rearrangement uses TRBV4-1 and TRBJ1-4; no clear D gene. Germline V CDR1 and CDR2: MGHRA, YSYEKL. The CDR3 consists of 15 residues. V lost 2 bases and J lost 7, with 14 bases in between.

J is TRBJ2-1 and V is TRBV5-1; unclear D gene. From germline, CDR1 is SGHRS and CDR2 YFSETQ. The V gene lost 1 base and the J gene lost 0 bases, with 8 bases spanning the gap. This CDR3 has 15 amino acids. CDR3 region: CASSLSVLSYNEQFF. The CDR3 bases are TGCGCCAGCAGCTTGTCAGTACTCTCCTACAATGAGCAGTTCTTC.

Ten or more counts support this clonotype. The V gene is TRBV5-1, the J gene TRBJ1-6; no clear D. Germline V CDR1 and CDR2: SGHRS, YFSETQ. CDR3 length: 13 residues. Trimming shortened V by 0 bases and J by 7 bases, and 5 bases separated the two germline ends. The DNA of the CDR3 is TGCGCCAGCAGCTTGGCCTGGAATTCACCCCTCCACTTT. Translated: CASSLAWNSPLHF.

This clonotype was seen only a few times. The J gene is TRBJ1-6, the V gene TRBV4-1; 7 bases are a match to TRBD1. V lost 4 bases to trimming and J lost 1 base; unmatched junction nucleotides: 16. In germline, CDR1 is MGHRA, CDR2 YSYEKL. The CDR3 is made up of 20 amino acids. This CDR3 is CASSPTGTGDTISYNSPLHF. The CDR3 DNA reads TGCGCCAGCAGCCCCACCGGAACAGGGGATACTATATCCTATAATTCACCCCTCCACTTT.